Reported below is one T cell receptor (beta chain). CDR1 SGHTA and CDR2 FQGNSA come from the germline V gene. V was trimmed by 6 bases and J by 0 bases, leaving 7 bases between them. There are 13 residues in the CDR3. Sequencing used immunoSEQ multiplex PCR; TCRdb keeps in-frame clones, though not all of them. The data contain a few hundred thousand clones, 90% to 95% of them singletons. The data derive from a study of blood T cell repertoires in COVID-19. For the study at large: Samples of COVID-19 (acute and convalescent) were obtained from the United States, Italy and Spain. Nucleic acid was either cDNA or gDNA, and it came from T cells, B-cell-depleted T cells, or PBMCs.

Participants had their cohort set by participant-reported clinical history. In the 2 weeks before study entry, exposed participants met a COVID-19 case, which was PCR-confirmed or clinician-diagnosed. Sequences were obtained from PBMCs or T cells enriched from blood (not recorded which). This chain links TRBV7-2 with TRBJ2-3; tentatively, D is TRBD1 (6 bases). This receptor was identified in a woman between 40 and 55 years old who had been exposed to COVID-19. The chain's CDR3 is CASRRGSTDTQYF. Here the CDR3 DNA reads TGTGCCAGCAGAAGGGGGAGCACAGATACGCAGTATTTT.